What follows describes a single T cell receptor (beta chain). As yet, its antigen is unknown. Generated by immunoSEQ multiplex PCR, the TCRdb table keeps only in-frame clones and is missing some. The sample carries more than 11,000 clones, under 90% recorded once. This record comes from a study of PD-1 blockade in mismatch repair-deficient tumors. Whole-study findings and limits: After pembrolizumab, tumor-resident clones rose rapidly, then generally contracted before radiologic responses.

Time point given: 10-day in vitro stimulation with candidate neoantigen peptide 4. Seven ELISpot-reactive neoantigen peptides each drove a roughly eleven-day in vitro stimulation. Germline V gives CDR1 WNHNN, CDR2 SYGVQD (reference sequence). CDR3 length: 14 residues. Trimming left V 2 bases short and J 7 bases short, with 12 bases between. This TCR was recovered from an adult with mismatch repair-deficient cancer. The V gene is TRBV10-1, the J gene TRBJ1-5; D is unclear. The source material was cells cultured in vitro, sampled from a patient treated with pembrolizumab. CDR3 residues: CASSEVWSRQPQHF. The DNA for the CDR3 is TGCGCCAGCAGTGAGGTTTGGAGTAGACAGCCCCAGCATTTT.